Presented here are 7 T cell receptor beta chains from one specimen sequenced in a study of CXCR3-negative and CXCR3-positive naive CD8 T cells. Via 5' RACE with UMI labels, TRB cDNA libraries were prepared. Using the 5' RACE reads, TCRdb records one entry per CDR3 protein without DNA. The sample's table shows about 43,000 distinct CDR3 sequences. The specimen sequenced was memory CD8+ T cells from blood. Receptor source: a human donor in good health. Some clones in this sample may be carry-over from other donors' samples.

The chain uses TRBV29-1 and TRBJ2-5. The CDR3 is made up of 12 amino acids. Germline CDR1 and CDR2: SQVTM and ANQGSEA. The CDR3 loop reads CSVEEIAETQYF.

This chain links TRBV21-1 with TRBJ1-5. TRBV21-1 is given as a pseudogene. This CDR3 contains 15 residues. CDR3 sequence: CASPLGGGGNQPQHF.

The chain recombines TRBV15 with TRBJ1-5; there is no DNA to check the TCRdb D call of TRBD1. The CDR3 length is 16 residues. Germline CDR1 is LNHNV and CDR2 is YYDKDF (reference sequence). The CDR3 sequence is CATSKLGADYNQPQHF.

V is TRBV29-1 and J is TRBJ2-7; the TCRdb call, TRBD2, lacks DNA for checking. Germline V gene sequence: CDR1 SQVTM, CDR2 ANQGSEA. CDR3 length: 17 residues. The chain's CDR3 is CSVGTSGALSPAYEQYF.

By frequency, this clonotype registers medium-sized (0.01 to 0.1%). V is TRBV12-3 or TRBV12-4 and J is TRBJ2-1. CDR3 length equals 13 residues. The CDR3 reads CASSFWQSNEQFF.

The chain uses TRBV3-1 and TRBJ1-3; TCRdb outputs TRBD1, but without DNA this stays unchecked. The CDR3 totals 18 residues. Germline V CDR1 and CDR2: LGHDT, YNNKEL (reference sequence). This CDR3 reads CASSHSGQGAFAGNTIYF.

The chain joins TRBV7-9 to TRBJ1-2; TCRdb selects TRBD1, and the lack of DNA leaves this call unchecked. CDR1 and CDR2 from the germline V gene are SEHNR and FQNEAQ (reference sequence). This CDR3 comprises 14 residues. The CDR3 spells CASSFLGDNYGYTF.